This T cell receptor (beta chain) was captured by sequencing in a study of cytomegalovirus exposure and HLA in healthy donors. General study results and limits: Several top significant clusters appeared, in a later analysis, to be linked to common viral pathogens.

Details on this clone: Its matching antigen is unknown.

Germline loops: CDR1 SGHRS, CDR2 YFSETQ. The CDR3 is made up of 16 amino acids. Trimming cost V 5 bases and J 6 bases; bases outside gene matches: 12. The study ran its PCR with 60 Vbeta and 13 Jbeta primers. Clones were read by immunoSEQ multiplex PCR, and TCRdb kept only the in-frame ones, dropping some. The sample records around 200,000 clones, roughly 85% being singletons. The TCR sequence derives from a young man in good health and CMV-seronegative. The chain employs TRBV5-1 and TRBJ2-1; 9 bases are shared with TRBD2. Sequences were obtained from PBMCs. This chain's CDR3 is CASRLPGLAASNEQFF. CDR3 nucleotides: TGCGCCAGCAGATTACCGGGACTAGCCGCAAGCAATGAGCAGTTCTTC.